Listed below are T cell receptor beta chains from one sample, sequenced in a study of neurological immune-mediated disorders. TCRdb reprocessed the 5' RACE reads via MiXCR and lists one record per CDR3 protein. The data hold about 27,000 distinct CDR3 sequences, with around 3.2% observed a single time. Sequenced input: PBMCs. The receptors shown here come from a woman in her twenties or thirties with multiple sclerosis. Each CDR3 is given with its conserved first and last residue. Each record gives: J gene, D gene, clone size, V gene, CDR3 length, CDR3 protein, CDR3 DNA. A D gene is named only where the DNA matches it firmly. Clone size, where shown, is once, few, many, or a class for clones that have expanded.

TRBJ2-1,.,.,TRBV19,13,CASYEKGGNEQFF,TGTGCCAGTTATGAGAAAGGGGGGAATGAGCAGTTCTTC
TRBJ2-3,TRBD2,many,TRBV12-3/TRBV12-4,15,CASRITAGMEDTQYF,TGTGCCAGCAGAATTACAGCGGGGATGGAAGATACGCAGTATTTT
TRBJ1-2,.,.,TRBV4-3,15,CASSQDHGGYYGQTF,TGCGCCAGCAGCCAAGATCATGGGGGGTACTATGGCCAAACCTTC
TRBJ1-1,.,many,TRBV12-3/TRBV12-4,12,CASSPGDTEAFF,TGTGCCAGCAGTCCAGGGGACACTGAAGCTTTCTTT
TRBJ2-1,TRBD2,many,TRBV7-8,15,CASSFGLADYNEQFF,TGTGCCAGCAGCTTCGGACTAGCGGACTACAATGAGCAGTTCTTC
TRBJ2-5,.,many,TRBV6-5,13,CATLVDGQETQYF,TGTGCCACCCTTGTAGACGGGCAGGAGACCCAGTACTTC
TRBJ1-5,TRBD1,few,TRBV7-2,15,CASSPGTGYNQPQNF,TGTGCCAGCAGCCCCGGGACAGGGTACAATCAGCCCCAGAATTTT
TRBJ2-7,.,.,TRBV4-3,14,CASSQFWDSYEQYF,TGCGCCAGCAGCCAATTCTGGGATTCCTACGAGCAGTACTTC
TRBJ2-7,.,many,TRBV11-2,15,CASSLVPRETYEQYF,TGTGCCAGCAGCTTAGTACCAAGGGAAACCTACGAGCAGTACTTC
TRBJ2-6,.,.,TRBV12-3/TRBV12-4,18,CASSPLRGGVSGANVLTF,TGTGCCAGCAGTCCCCTGAGGGGGGGCGTGTCTGGGGCCAACGTCCTGACTTTC
TRBJ2-2,.,many,TRBV20-1,13,CSAGGVNTGELFF,TGCAGTGCGGGGGGAGTGAACACCGGGGAGCTGTTTTTT
TRBJ1-1,.,many,TRBV28,11,CASRDLVGAFF,TGTGCCAGCAGAGACCTGGTTGGGGCTTTCTTT
TRBJ2-7,.,many,TRBV18,11,CASSSPYEQYF,TGTGCCAGCTCATCACCGTACGAGCAGTACTTC
TRBJ2-7,.,many,TRBV7-9,14,CASSAGPNSYEQYF,TGTGCCAGCAGCGCCGGACCGAACTCCTACGAGCAGTACTTC
TRBJ2-6,.,.,TRBV12-3/TRBV12-4,15,CASSVQAPGAKVLTF,TGTGCCAGCAGTGTACAGGCTCCTGGGGCCAAAGTCCTGACTTTC
TRBJ2-7,.,many,TRBV4-3,13,CASSQGPGYEQYF,TGCGCCAGCAGCCAAGGTCCCGGCTACGAGCAGTACTTC
TRBJ1-1,.,many,TRBV6-5,11,CATYTGTEAFF,TGTGCCACATACACGGGCACTGAAGCTTTCTTT
TRBJ2-1,.,medium-sized,TRBV5-1,16,CASSLVPGVSYNEQFF,TGCGCCAGCAGCTTGGTGCCGGGGGTTTCCTACAATGAGCAGTTCTTC
TRBJ2-2,.,many,TRBV20-1,13,CSGRARVSGELFF,TGCAGTGGGAGGGCTAGGGTCTCCGGGGAGCTGTTTTTT
TRBJ2-2,TRBD1,many,TRBV29-1,16,CSVSNLGQGRSGELFF,TGCAGCGTTTCCAATTTAGGACAGGGGCGATCCGGGGAGCTGTTTTTT
TRBJ2-7,.,many,TRBV5-1,12,CASSSKGNEQYF,TGCGCCAGCAGCTCCAAAGGGAACGAGCAGTACTTC
TRBJ2-1,TRBD2,many,TRBV12-3/TRBV12-4,15,CASSPSGALYNEQFF,TGTGCCAGCAGTCCTAGCGGGGCCCTATACAATGAGCAGTTCTTC
TRBJ2-2,TRBD2,many,TRBV7-2,15,CASSLSGANTGELFF,TGTGCCAGCAGCTTGAGCGGGGCGAACACCGGGGAGCTGTTTTTT
TRBJ2-3,TRBD2,many,TRBV11-2,17,CASSQTILAGSTDTQYF,TGTGCCAGCAGCCAGACGATACTAGCGGGCAGCACAGATACGCAGTATTTT
TRBJ2-5,.,many,TRBV5-1,11,CASSLEGTQYF,TGCGCCAGCAGCTTGGAAGGGACCCAGTACTTC
TRBJ2-1,.,many,TRBV5-1,15,CASSAGTSSYNEQFF,TGCGCCAGCAGCGCCGGGACAAGCTCCTACAATGAGCAGTTCTTC
TRBJ1-4,.,few,TRBV20-1,14,CSARKGFTNEKLFF,TGCAGTGCTAGGAAAGGGTTCACTAATGAAAAACTGTTTTTT
TRBJ1-2,.,many,TRBV20-1,13,CSAPGDTTYGYTF,TGCAGTGCACCTGGCGACACAACCTATGGCTACACCTTC
TRBJ1-2,TRBD1,many,TRBV20-1,13,CSASGTGAVGYTF,TGCAGTGCTAGTGGGACAGGGGCGGTCGGCTACACCTTC
TRBJ2-1,TRBD2,few,TRBV6-2/TRBV6-3,16,CASSWSKRGAYNEQFF,TGTGCCAGCAGTTGGAGTAAACGGGGGGCCTACAATGAGCAGTTCTTC
TRBJ1-4,.,many,TRBV7-9,17,CASSLDQAGPKNEKLFF,TGTGCCAGCAGCTTAGACCAAGCGGGACCGAAGAATGAAAAACTGTTTTTT
TRBJ1-2,.,many,TRBV6-2/TRBV6-3,14,CASSTFPDGDGYTF,TGTGCCAGCAGTACTTTCCCCGACGGTGATGGCTACACCTTC
TRBJ1-1,.,many,TRBV18,14,CASSPPWGPTEAFF,TGTGCCAGCTCACCACCGTGGGGGCCCACTGAAGCTTTCTTT
TRBJ2-1,TRBD2,many,TRBV7-6,15,CASSPRRGRSNEQFF,TGTGCCAGCAGCCCACGGCGCGGGAGGAGCAATGAGCAGTTCTTC
TRBJ1-5,.,many,TRBV10-3,14,CAISPQATNQPQHF,TGTGCCATCAGCCCCCAGGCCACCAATCAGCCCCAGCATTTT
TRBJ1-1,.,many,TRBV29-1,12,CSGTRGNTEAFF,TGCAGCGGAACTAGGGGGAACACTGAAGCTTTCTTT
TRBJ2-2,.,many,TRBV6-5,16,CASSYRGGANTGELFF,TGTGCCAGCAGTTACAGAGGGGGGGCGAACACCGGGGAGCTGTTTTTT
TRBJ1-5,.,many,TRBV3-1,16,CASSQGPVWSNQPQHF,TGTGCCAGCAGCCAAGGCCCGGTCTGGAGCAATCAGCCCCAGCATTTT
TRBJ2-1,TRBD2,many,TRBV15,14,CATSRVTSGSPQFF,TGTGCCACCAGCAGAGTGACTAGCGGGTCGCCCCAGTTCTTC
TRBJ2-7,.,many,TRBV12-3/TRBV12-4,12,CASTIWGDEQYF,TGTGCCAGCACCATTTGGGGGGACGAGCAGTACTTC
TRBJ1-5,.,few,TRBV7-9,12,CASSLGNQPQNF,TGTGCCAGCAGCTTGGGGAATCAGCCCCAGAATTTT
TRBJ2-1,TRBD2,many,TRBV20-1,16,CSASRKLAGVDNEQFF,TGCAGTGCTAGCAGGAAACTAGCGGGAGTTGACAATGAGCAGTTCTTC
TRBJ2-5,TRBD2,many,TRBV7-9,15,CASSLRGGDQETQYF,TGTGCCAGCAGCCTGCGGGGAGGGGATCAAGAGACCCAGTACTTC